What follows are 11 T cell receptor beta chains derived from one specimen sequenced in a study of identical twins. TCRdb ran MiXCR on the 5' RACE reads and lists one entry per CDR3 protein. The sample lists approximately 600,000 distinct CDR3 sequences; more than 9% were seen once. The same data also contributed to another study, on yellow fever vaccine responses in identical twins.

The sample taken for sequencing was PBMCs. Receptors originate from a woman younger than 30 in good health.

This clonotype came up many times. The chain has TRBV6-2 or TRBV6-3 and TRBJ2-6; tentatively, D is TRBD1 (5 bases). In germline, CDR1 is MNHEY, CDR2 SVGEGT. Trimming stripped 6 bases from V and 4 bases from J, with 7 bases between. The CDR3 runs 13 residues. The CDR3 DNA reads TGTGCCAGCAGCCGGACAGGGGCCAACGTCCTGACTTTC. This encodes CASSRTGANVLTF.

The chain is built from TRBV6-1 and TRBJ1-1, with D unresolved. V was cut by 6 bases and J by 3 bases, with 17 bases left in between. Per germline, CDR1 MNHNS and CDR2 SASEGT. The CDR3 runs 15 residues. The CDR3 is CASRTFGGLDTEAFF. CDR3 DNA: TGTGCCAGCAGGACTTTTGGAGGGTTGGACACTGAAGCTTTCTTT.

The chain employs TRBV6-2 or TRBV6-3 and TRBJ2-3; maybe TRBD2 (6 bases). The V and J ends lost 6 bases and 5 bases respectively, with 12 bases between them. Germline CDR1 is MNHEY and CDR2 is SVGEGT. This CDR3 is built from 13 residues. The CDR3 reads CASRGEAIDTQYF. The CDR3 DNA is TGTGCCAGCAGAGGGGAGGCCATAGATACGCAGTATTTT.

There are a few counts of this clonotype. The chain combines TRBV20-1 with TRBJ2-3; perhaps TRBD1 as D (5 bases). The CDR3 is 13 residues long. Germline V gene lookup returns CDR1 DFQATT and CDR2 SNEGSKA (reference sequence). The germline V and J ends were trimmed by 0 bases and 4 bases, with 8 bases remaining between them. The DNA for the CDR3 is TGCAGTGCTAGAGATTCCAGGGCAGATACGCAGTATTTT. It specifies CSARDSRADTQYF.

This clonotype was detected ten times or more. V is TRBV20-1 and J is TRBJ2-5; D is ambiguous. Looked up from germline, CDR1 is DFQATT and CDR2 is SNEGSKA (reference sequence). V was cut by 6 bases and J by 5 bases, with 10 bases left in between. This CDR3 contains 11 residues. CDR3 amino acids: CSAGLGETQYF. The CDR3 nucleotides read TGCAGTGCAGGGCTGGGGGAGACCCAGTACTTC.

This clonotype was observed at least ten times. The chain uses TRBV29-1 and TRBJ2-2, with 10 bases aligning to TRBD2. The CDR3 is 16 amino acids. Germline lookup yields CDR1 SQVTM and CDR2 ANQGSEA. V lost 6 bases, J lost 6 bases, and 13 bases stayed unmatched. Written as DNA, the CDR3 is TGCAGCGTCGCCGAACTAGCGGGAATACGCGCCGGGGAGCTGTTTTTT. The encoded protein is CSVAELAGIRAGELFF.

This chain joins TRBV12-3 or TRBV12-4 and TRBJ2-1; TRBD2 is a possible D gene (6 bases). The CDR3 runs to 15 residues. V lost 5 bases and J lost 0, with 11 bases in between. The CDR3 DNA reads TGTGCCAGCAGTCCTAGCGCCAGCTCCTACAATGAGCAGTTCTTC. Amino acid sequence: CASSPSASSYNEQFF.

The V gene is TRBV12-3 or TRBV12-4, the J gene TRBJ2-1; weak D call: TRBD2 (5 bases). V was clipped by 0 bases and J by 8 bases, with 11 bases between them. The CDR3 spans 14 residues. CDR3 bases: TGTGCCAGCAGTTTAGCGGGAGATGGGCATGAGCAGTTCTTC. It codes for CASSLAGDGHEQFF.

V and J are TRBV6-4 and TRBJ2-1; D is ambiguous. The CDR3 has 15 amino acids. The germline gives CDR1 MRHNA, CDR2 SNTAGT. Trimming cost V 5 bases and J 6 bases, with 17 bases left between them. The CDR3, as DNA: TGTGCCAGCAGTCTTCGGGCAGGTTCGTTCAATGAGCAGTTCTTC. Translation: CASSLRAGSFNEQFF.

This clonotype was observed many times. The chain has TRBV10-1 and TRBJ2-3; possibly TRBD2 for D (6 bases). Germline V lookup: CDR1 WNHNN, CDR2 SYGVQD (reference sequence). This CDR3 has 15 residues. Trimming cost V 1 base and J 1 base, with 9 bases left between them. This chain's CDR3 is CASSEWGERTDTQYF. The CDR3 coding sequence is TGCGCCAGCAGTGAGTGGGGGGAGCGCACAGATACGCAGTATTTT.

The chain couples TRBV10-3 to TRBJ2-7; D gene uncertain. The CDR3 loop spans 11 amino acids. Germline V CDR1 and CDR2: ENHRY, SYGVKD. Trimming removed 10 bases from V and 0 bases from J, with 7 bases in between. The CDR3 protein is CATRHSYEQYF. The CDR3 DNA follows: TGTGCCACTAGACACTCCTACGAGCAGTACTTC.